The source of this TCR beta chain is a study of cytomegalovirus exposure and HLA in healthy donors. Looked up from germline, CDR1 is MNHEY and CDR2 is SVGAGI. Deletions cut 8 bases from V and 2 bases from J, with 15 bases between. The length of the CDR3 is 14 residues. In the PCR, 60 Vbeta and 13 Jbeta primers were used. Assay: immunoSEQ multiplex PCR; the TCRdb copy retains only in-frame clones and omits some. The profile shows about 59,000 clones, more than 70% of them singletons. Sequencing input: PBMCs. The V gene is TRBV6-5, the J gene TRBJ1-2, with D unclear. The receptor was isolated from a man aged 25 to 40 in good health and CMV-seropositive. The CDR3 spells CASWEGRTNYGYTF. DNA of the CDR3: TGTGCCAGCTGGGAGGGTAGGACGAACTATGGCTACACCTTC.